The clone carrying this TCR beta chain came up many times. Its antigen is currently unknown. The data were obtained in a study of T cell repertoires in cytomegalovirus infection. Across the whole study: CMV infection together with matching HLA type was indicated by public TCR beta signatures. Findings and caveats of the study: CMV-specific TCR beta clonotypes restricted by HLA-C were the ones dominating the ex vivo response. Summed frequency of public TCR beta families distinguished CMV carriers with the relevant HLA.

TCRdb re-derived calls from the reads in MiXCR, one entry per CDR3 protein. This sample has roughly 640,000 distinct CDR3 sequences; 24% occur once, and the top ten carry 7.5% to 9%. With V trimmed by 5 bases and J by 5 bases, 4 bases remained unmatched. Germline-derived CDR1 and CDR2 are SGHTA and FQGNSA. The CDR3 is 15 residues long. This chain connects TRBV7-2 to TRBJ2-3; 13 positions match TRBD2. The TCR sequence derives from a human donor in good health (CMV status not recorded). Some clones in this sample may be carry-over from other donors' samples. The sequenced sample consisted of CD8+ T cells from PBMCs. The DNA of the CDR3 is TGTGCCAGCAGCCGACTAGCGGGGGGCAAAGATACGCAGTATTTT. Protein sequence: CASSRLAGGKDTQYF.